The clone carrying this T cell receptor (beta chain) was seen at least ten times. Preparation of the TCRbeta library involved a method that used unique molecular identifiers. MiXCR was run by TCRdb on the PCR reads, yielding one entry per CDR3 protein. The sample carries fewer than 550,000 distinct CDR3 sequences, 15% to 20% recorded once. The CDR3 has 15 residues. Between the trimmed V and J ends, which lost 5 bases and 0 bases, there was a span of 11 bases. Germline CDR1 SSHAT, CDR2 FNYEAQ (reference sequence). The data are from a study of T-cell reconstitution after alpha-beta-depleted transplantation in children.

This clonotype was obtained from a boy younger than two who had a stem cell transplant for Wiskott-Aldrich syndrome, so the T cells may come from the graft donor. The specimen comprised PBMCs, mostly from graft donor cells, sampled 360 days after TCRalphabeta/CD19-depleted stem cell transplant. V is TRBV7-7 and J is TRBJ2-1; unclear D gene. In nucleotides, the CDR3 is TGTGCCAGCAGCGCCACGCCGAGCTCCTACAATGAGCAGTTCTTC. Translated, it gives CASSATPSSYNEQFF.